The 18 T cell receptor beta chains below all came from one sample that was sequenced in a study of blood T cell repertoires in COVID-19. The assay was immunoSEQ multiplex PCR, and TCRdb's table has in-frame clones only and misses some. The data contain under 130,000 clones, less than 85% of them singletons. The sequencing input was peripheral blood. The receptors come from a man aged 65 to 79 with active or convalescent COVID-19.

The J gene is TRBJ2-2, the V gene TRBV3-1 (or the pseudogene TRBV3-2), with 8 bases that match TRBD1. The CDR3 runs 16 residues. The V segment lost 1 base and the J segment 1 base; nucleotides outside the gene matches: 2. Germline CDR1 is LGHDT and CDR2 is YNNKEL (reference sequence). The DNA of the CDR3 is TGTGCCAGCAGCCAAGCACAGGGGGTGAACACCGGGGAGCTGTTTTTT. It encodes CASSQAQGVNTGELFF.

J is TRBJ2-1 and V is TRBV30, with TRBD1 identical over 7 bases. CDR1 and CDR2 (germline): GTSNPN, SVGIG (reference sequence). After removal of 0 bases from V and 9 bases from J, the junction contained 11 bases not matched to a gene. The CDR3 is 15 amino acids. The CDR3 DNA is TGTGCCTGGAGTGTCCCGACAGGGCCGGGGCTTGAGCAGTTCTTC. This codes for CAWSVPTGPGLEQFF.

The CDR3 loop reads CALYTGGFGYTF. For the CDR3, the DNA is TGTGCCTTATATACAGGGGGCTTTGGCTACACCTTC. The V gene is TRBV19, the J gene TRBJ1-2; 9 bases align to TRBD1. The CDR3 length is 12 residues. The germline CDR1 and CDR2 sequences are LNHDA and SQIVND (reference sequence). Trimming took 11 bases from V and 7 from J; bases not matched to a gene: 8.

The gene calls are TRBV9 and TRBJ2-1; TRBD2 matches at 13 bases. There are 17 residues in the CDR3. The V and J ends lost 0 bases and 10 bases, in that order; junction bases with no gene match: 10. Germline V gives CDR1 SGDLS, CDR2 YYNGEE. The CDR3 loop reads CASSVEGGLAGVREQFF. The CDR3, as DNA: TGTGCCAGCAGCGTAGAAGGCGGACTAGCGGGAGTTCGAGAGCAGTTCTTC.

This chain connects TRBV5-1 to TRBJ1-3, with TRBD1 as a possible D gene (5 bases). V lost 0 bases and J lost 0, with 13 bases in between. The germline gives CDR1 SGHRS, CDR2 YFSETQ. CDR3 size: 17 residues. CDR3 sequence (DNA): TGCGCCAGCAGCTTGGAGGGGCGGCTCAGCTCTGGAAACACCATATATTTT. Residues: CASSLEGRLSSGNTIYF.

The chain joins TRBV6-5 to TRBJ2-1, with 8 nucleotides matching TRBD1. V dropped 4 bases and J dropped 5; count of bases not matched to a gene: 1. The CDR3 is 13 amino acids. Germline V gene sequence: CDR1 MNHEY, CDR2 SVGAGI. CDR3 nucleotides: TGTGCCAGCAGTTTACAGGGGGACAATGAGCAGTTCTTC. Its protein product is CASSLQGDNEQFF.

The V and J genes are TRBV29-1 and TRBJ2-3, with 7 bases that match TRBD2. J gave up 2 bases and V 6 bases, and 11 bases lay outside the gene matches. The CDR3 covers 15 residues. CDR1 is SQVTM, CDR2 ANQGSEA, per germline. As DNA, the CDR3 is TGCAGCGTCTTTGGACGGGACTACAACACAGATACGCAGTATTTT. It encodes CSVFGRDYNTDTQYF.

This clone showed up just a few times. The chain joins TRBV2 to TRBJ1-4; 7 bases are a match to TRBD1. J gave up 2 bases and V 7 bases, and 4 bases lay outside the gene matches. CDR1 is SNHLY and CDR2 is FYNNEI in the germline V gene. The CDR3 has 14 amino acids. The CDR3 is CASNEQGTNEKLFF. The CDR3 DNA reads TGTGCCAGCAACGAACAGGGGACTAATGAAAAACTGTTTTTT.

The chain has TRBV27 and TRBJ2-1; 7 positions agree with TRBD1. The CDR3 has 14 residues. The germline V gene has CDR1 MNHEY and CDR2 SMNVEV (reference sequence). The J segment lost 4 bases and the V segment lost 1 base, leaving 1 base of the junction unmatched. The DNA of the CDR3 is TGTGCCAGCAGTTTATGGGACAGATACAATGAGCAGTTCTTC. Translated, it gives CASSLWDRYNEQFF.

Points on this clone: Other DNA sequences in this specimen translate into the identical CDR3. The chain joins TRBV2 to TRBJ1-3, with D unresolved. Germline-derived CDR1 and CDR2 are SNHLY and FYNNEI. CDR3 length: 14 residues. Trimming took 2 bases from V and 2 from J, leaving 7 bases between them. The CDR3 nucleotides read TGTGCCAGCAGTGAATCCGGGGCTGGAAACACCATATATTTT. Its translation is CASSESGAGNTIYF.

V gene TRBV30 combines with J gene TRBJ1-1, with D possibly matching TRBD1 (6 bases). Germline V gives CDR1 GTSNPN, CDR2 SVGIG (reference sequence). The CDR3 sequence is 13 residues long. V shed 5 bases and J shed 1 base, with 11 bases lying between them. The CDR3 loop is CAWAGDGNTEAFF. DNA for the CDR3: TGTGCCTGGGCAGGGGACGGGAACACTGAAGCTTTCTTT.

The CDR3, as DNA: TGTGCCAGCAGCCGCACTTTTCCCACCACAGATACGCAGTATTTT. This gives the protein CASSRTFPTTDTQYF. The rearrangement links TRBV11-2 to TRBJ2-3; D call uncertain. Looked up from germline, CDR1 is SGHAT and CDR2 is FQNNGV. The CDR3 totals 15 residues. Between the trimmed V and J ends, which lost 5 bases and 2 bases, there was a span of 14 bases. Filled out from reference TRBV11-2 and TRBJ2-3, the complete variable domain reads EAGVAQSPRYKIIEKRQSVAFWCNPISGHATLYWYQQILGQGPKLLIQFQNNGVVDDSQLPKDRFSAERLKGVDSTLKIQPAKLEDSAVYLCASSRTFPTTDTQYFGPGTRLTVL.

The V gene is TRBV9, the J gene TRBJ1-2, with D hard to call. The V end lost 0 bases, the J end lost 5 bases, and 14 bases lay between the germline ends. Germline-derived CDR1 and CDR2 are SGDLS and YYNGEE. The CDR3 has 15 residues. The CDR3 spells CASSVDGEVRYGYTF. The CDR3 nucleotides read TGTGCCAGCAGCGTAGATGGGGAGGTTAGGTATGGCTACACCTTC. Supplemented by reference TRBV9 and TRBJ1-2, the full variable domain reads DSGVTQTPKHLITATGQRVTLRCSPRSGDLSVYWYQQSLDQGLQFLIQYYNGEERAKGNILERFSAQQFPDLHSELNLSSLELGDSALYFCASSVDGEVRYGYTFGSGTRLTVV.

This clone was observed a handful of times. The CDR3 coding sequence is TGTGCCAGCTTTCGTCGGGGTCAGCCCCAGCATTTT. Translation gives CASFRRGQPQHF. The chain carries TRBV28 and TRBJ1-5; D not certain. V dropped 8 bases and J dropped 6 bases, with 11 bases sitting between them. The CDR3 runs to 12 residues. The germline gives CDR1 MDHEN, CDR2 SYDVKM.

The rearrangement links TRBV7-9 to TRBJ2-1, with TRBD2 identical over 11 bases. The CDR3 is 15 residues long. Per the germline V gene, CDR1 is SEHNR and CDR2 is FQNEAQ (reference sequence). V lost 5 bases and J lost 2; bases outside the gene matches: 2. The CDR3 loop is CASSSSGGAYNEQFF. DNA of the CDR3: TGTGCCAGCAGCAGTAGCGGGGGGGCCTACAATGAGCAGTTCTTC.

The chain uses TRBV9 and TRBJ1-2; D ambiguous. CDR1 and CDR2 (germline): SGDLS, YYNGEE. V shed 2 bases and J shed 1 base, with 9 bases lying between them. This CDR3 has 14 residues. The CDR3 DNA is TGTGCCAGCAGCGTGAGGGATATTAACTATGGCTACACCTTC. It codes for CASSVRDINYGYTF.

The chain carries TRBV27 and TRBJ1-4; possibly TRBD1 for D (5 bases). The CDR3 runs 14 residues. CDR1 and CDR2 (germline): MNHEY, SMNVEV (reference sequence). Trimming left V 7 bases short and J 0 bases short, with 9 bases between. In DNA form, the CDR3 reads TGTGCCAGCAAAACAGGAGCAACTAATGAAAAACTGTTTTTT. Its translation is CASKTGATNEKLFF.

The J gene is TRBJ1-1, the V gene TRBV7-9; 7 nucleotides align to TRBD1. With V trimmed by 5 bases and J by 4 bases, 7 bases remained unmatched. Germline V gives CDR1 SEHNR, CDR2 FQNEAQ (reference sequence). This CDR3 has 14 amino acids. The CDR3 region is CASSAQGDATEAFF. The CDR3 coding sequence is TGTGCCAGCAGCGCTCAGGGGGACGCCACTGAAGCTTTCTTT.